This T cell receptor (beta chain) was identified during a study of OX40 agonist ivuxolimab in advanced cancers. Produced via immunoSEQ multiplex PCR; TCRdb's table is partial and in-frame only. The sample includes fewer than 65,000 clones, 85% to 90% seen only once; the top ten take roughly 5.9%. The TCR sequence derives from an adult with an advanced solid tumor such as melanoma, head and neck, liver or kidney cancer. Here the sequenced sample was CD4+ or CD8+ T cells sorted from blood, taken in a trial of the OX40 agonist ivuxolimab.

Written as DNA, the CDR3 is TGCGCCAGCAGCTTGCCCTCCTACGAGCAGTACTTC. It encodes CASSLPSYEQYF. This chain joins TRBV5-1 and TRBJ2-7, with D hard to call. Trimming took off 1 base at V and 0 bases at J, with 2 bases between the two ends. This CDR3 comprises 12 residues. Looked up from germline, CDR1 is SGHRS and CDR2 is YFSETQ. The variable domain in full, with the rest retrieved from reference TRBV5-1 and TRBJ2-7, is KAGVTQTPRYLIKTRGQQVTLSCSPISGHRSVSWYQQTPGQGLQFLFEYFSETQRNKGNFPGRFSGRQFSNSRSEMNVSTLELGDSALYLCASSLPSYEQYFGPGTRLTVT.